The next 27 T cell receptor beta chains were all read from a single sample in a study of glioma-infiltrating T cells. Amplification of TCR alpha and beta CDR3 regions from RNA used iRepertoire nested multiplex PCR. TCRdb reprocessed the multiplex PCR reads via MiXCR and lists one record per CDR3 protein. The table records roughly 190,000 distinct CDR3 sequences, about 32% of them present only once. Sequencing was performed on glioma tissue, nonneoplastic brain tissue, or PBMCs (not recorded which). Receptors were obtained from a human donor with low-grade glioma or glioblastoma, undergoing nonglioma brain surgery, or in good health (not recorded which).

Remarks on this clonotype: This may be a read error: a much more frequent sequence differs by one nucleotide. This is likely a read error, given that the CDR3 carries no conserved phenylalanine or tryptophan at its end. V usage is TRBV10-3 and J usage is TRBJ2-5, with 7 bases fitting TRBD2. The CDR3 length is 16 residues. The germline CDR1 and CDR2 sequences are ENHRY and SYGVKD. Germline trimming cut 8 bases from V and 2 bases from J; bases unmatched to any gene: 14. Written as DNA, the CDR3 is TGTGCCATCTCAGCGTCGGCGGGAGTGGGGCAAGAGACCCAGTACCTC. The encoded protein is CAISASAGVGQETQYL.

A note on this clonotype: One junction end does not reproduce the germline sequence, and a read error may be involved. This chain connects TRBV20-1 to TRBJ2-5; D is unclear. The CDR3 has 10 residues. Germline V CDR1 and CDR2: DFQATT, SNEGSKA (reference sequence). The CDR3 loop reads CSACGETQYF. CDR3 sequence (DNA): TGCAGTGCTTGCGGTGAGACCCAGTATTTC.

As concerns this clonotype: A much larger clonotype is one base distant, so this may be a read error. V is TRBV3-1 and J is TRBJ1-6; D is unresolved. V was trimmed by 1 base and J by 7 bases, leaving 11 bases between them. CDR3 length: 15 amino acids. The germline CDR1 and CDR2 sequences are LGHDT and YNNKEL (reference sequence). The CDR3 protein is CASSQGPGENSPLHF. The CDR3 coding sequence is TGTGCCAGCAGCCAAGGTCCAGGCGAAAATTCACCCCTCCACTTT.

This clonotype was seen at least ten times. The gene calls are TRBV20-1 and TRBJ2-3; 9 bases map to TRBD2. The CDR3 runs 14 residues. CDR1 and CDR2 (germline): DFQATT, SNEGSKA (reference sequence). The junction had 10 bases not matched to a gene; V was cut back by 6 bases and J by 6 bases. CDR3 bases: TGCAGTGCCGGCCCGGCGGGAGGGAGTGATACGCAGTATTTT. Its translation: CSAGPAGGSDTQYF.

This clonotype has at least ten counts. This chain joins TRBV29-1 and TRBJ1-2, with D uncertain. The CDR3 is made up of 12 amino acids. Germline CDR1 and CDR2: SQVTM and ANQGSEA. V was shortened by 0 bases and J by 4 bases, with 6 bases between the two germline ends. The CDR3 region has the DNA TGCAGCGTTGAAGATCGTTTCTATGGCTACACCTTC. Translating it yields CSVEDRFYGYTF.

This clonotype showed up many times. The chain links TRBV6-2 or TRBV6-3 to TRBJ2-2, with D hard to call. This CDR3 has 13 residues. In germline, CDR1 is MNHEY, CDR2 SVGEGT. Trimming left V 6 bases short and J 4 bases short, with 9 bases between. CDR3: CASSRLGTGELFF. In DNA form, the CDR3 reads TGTGCCAGCAGCAGACTCGGCACCGGGGAGCTGTTTTTT.

Many counts were recorded for this clonotype. J is TRBJ2-3 and V is TRBV5-4; 8 nucleotides match TRBD1. This CDR3 is built from 14 residues. V dropped 5 bases and J dropped 6; count of bases not matched to a gene: 8. Germline assignment: CDR1 SGHNT and CDR2 YYREEE (reference sequence). The CDR3 nucleotides are TGTGCCAGCAGGCGCGGACAGGGTGGGGATACGCAGTATTTT. It specifies CASRRGQGGDTQYF.

The chain joins TRBV12-3 or TRBV12-4 to TRBJ1-2; 7 bases fit TRBD1. The CDR3 loop spans 14 amino acids. V lost 6 bases and J lost 9; bases outside the gene matches: 13. The CDR3 bases are TGTGCCAGCAGAACCGGGACAGCGTTCTCTTGCTACACCTTC. Translation: CASRTGTAFSCYTF.

This clonotype occurred many times. The J gene is TRBJ2-3, the V gene TRBV19, with D unresolved. Germline values: CDR1 LNHDA, CDR2 SQIVND (reference sequence). Trimming pared 1 base from V and 3 bases from J, leaving 8 bases between. This CDR3 is built from 14 residues. CDR3 sequence: CASSIGPRTDTQYF. The DNA for the CDR3 is TGTGCCAGTAGTATAGGACCGAGAACAGATACGCAGTATTTT.

This clonotype was seen many times. This rearrangement joins TRBV4-1 to TRBJ1-1; TRBD1 might be the D (5 bases). Germline V gives CDR1 MGHRA, CDR2 YSYEKL. Trimming left V 1 base short and J 7 bases short, with 13 bases between. The CDR3 is 14 residues long. The CDR3 is CASSQGGTVLEAFF. CDR3 sequence (DNA): TGCGCCAGCAGCCAAGGAGGGACGGTGCTTGAAGCTTTCTTT.

This clonotype was seen repeatedly, ten times or more. V and J are TRBV7-2 and TRBJ2-3; D is perhaps TRBD2 (6 bases). The CDR3 runs 12 residues. V lost 5 bases, J lost 4 bases, and 7 bases lay in between. Germline V gives CDR1 SGHTA, CDR2 FQGNSA. The chain's CDR3 is CASSASADTQYF. Here the CDR3 DNA reads TGTGCCAGCAGCGCTAGCGCAGATACGCAGTATTTT.

This sequence joins TRBV6-5 and TRBJ2-1; 11 nucleotides align to TRBD2. The CDR3 has 18 residues. Germline V gene lookup returns CDR1 MNHEY and CDR2 SVGAGI. V dropped 2 bases and J dropped 0; count of bases not matched to a gene: 6. The CDR3 spells CASSYLAGGRVSYNEQFF. CDR3 coding DNA: TGTGCCAGCAGTTACCTAGCGGGAGGCCGCGTCTCCTACAATGAGCAGTTCTTC.

The chain is built from TRBV20-1 and TRBJ1-2; 7 positions match TRBD1. The trim removed 8 bases at V and 5 bases at J, leaving 8 bases unmatched. Germline V gene lookup returns CDR1 DFQATT and CDR2 SNEGSKA (reference sequence). This CDR3 is built from 12 residues. CDR3 in amino acids: CSSIDRAYGYTF. The CDR3 coding sequence is TGCAGTTCCATCGACAGGGCTTATGGCTACACCTTC.

This sequence joins TRBV11-2 and TRBJ2-5; unclear D gene. Germline CDR1 and CDR2: SGHAT and FQNNGV. The CDR3 covers 14 residues. V lost 5 bases to trimming and J lost 1 base, with 11 bases between them. The CDR3 loop reads CASSPRLAQETQYF. The DNA of the CDR3 is TGTGCCAGCAGCCCACGGTTAGCCCAAGAGACCCAGTACTTC. Together with reference TRBV11-2 and TRBJ2-5, the CDR3 gives the full variable domain: EAGVAQSPRYKIIEKRQSVAFWCNPISGHATLYWYQQILGQGPKLLIQFQNNGVVDDSQLPKDRFSAERLKGVDSTLKIQPAKLEDSAVYLCASSPRLAQETQYFGPGTRLLVL.

In this sample, this clonotype turned up many times. The chain links TRBV5-1 to TRBJ2-5; tentatively, D is TRBD2 (5 bases). Trimming took off 5 bases at V and 1 base at J, with 15 bases between the two ends. CDR1 and CDR2 from the germline V gene are SGHRS and YFSETQ. The CDR3 length is 15 residues. CDR3 in amino acids: CASRAVMEAQETQYF. In nucleotides, the CDR3 is TGCGCCAGCAGAGCTGTGATGGAGGCCCAAGAGACCCAGTACTTC.

The sample holds many counts of this clonotype. The chain links TRBV27 to TRBJ2-5; 9 nucleotides line up with TRBD1. Germline V lookup: CDR1 MNHEY, CDR2 SMNVEV (reference sequence). V shed 2 bases, J shed 3 bases, and the junction held 4 bases outside the gene matches. The CDR3 runs to 15 residues. The CDR3 is CASSLVQGAEETQYF. CDR3 nucleotides: TGTGCCAGCAGTTTAGTACAGGGGGCGGAAGAGACCCAGTACTTC.

This clonotype was recorded many times. The V call is TRBV19, the J call TRBJ2-1, with D uncertain. In germline, CDR1 is LNHDA, CDR2 SQIVND (reference sequence). The CDR3 consists of 15 residues. The V and J ends lost 3 bases and 0 bases respectively, with 9 bases between them. The CDR3 DNA reads TGTGCCAGTAGTATCGGCGGATACTCCTACAATGAGCAGTTCTTC. Amino acids: CASSIGGYSYNEQFF.

The CDR3, as DNA: TGCAGTGCTAGAAGTTTAGCGGGAGGAGAGACCCAGTACTTC. Its protein is CSARSLAGGETQYF. This sequence joins TRBV20-1 and TRBJ2-5, with TRBD2 identical over 10 bases. Looked up from germline, CDR1 is DFQATT and CDR2 is SNEGSKA (reference sequence). J lost 4 bases, V lost 2 bases, and 4 bases had no gene match. The length of the CDR3 is 14 residues.

V usage is TRBV10-3 and J usage is TRBJ1-1; unclear D gene. Germline CDR1 is ENHRY and CDR2 is SYGVKD. The CDR3 loop spans 13 amino acids. The ends were cut back, 5 bases at V and 1 base at J, with 8 bases in the middle. The CDR3 nucleotides are TGTGCCATCAGTCAAGATCGGAACACTGAAGCTTTCTTT. It is translated as CAISQDRNTEAFF.

This clonotype occurred many times. The V gene is TRBV20-1, the J gene TRBJ2-1; no definite D call. The CDR3 contains 11 residues. Deletions cut 3 bases from V and 9 bases from J, with 9 bases between. Germline values: CDR1 DFQATT, CDR2 SNEGSKA (reference sequence). DNA for the CDR3: TGCAGTGCTAGCGGAACTTTTGAGCAGTTCTTC. Amino acids: CSASGTFEQFF.

This clonotype was seen at least ten times. The chain recombines TRBV2 with TRBJ2-1; 13 bases are shared with TRBD2. Germline values: CDR1 SNHLY, CDR2 FYNNEI. This CDR3 contains 14 residues. V trimming: 4 bases; J trimming: 6 bases; junction bases outside the gene matches: 0. CDR3 bases: TGTGCCAGCAGTGGGACTAGCGGGAGCAATGAGCAGTTCTTC. Translating gives CASSGTSGSNEQFF.

On this clonotype itself: A much larger clone differs from this one at a single base, so this may be a read error. This chain uses TRBV4-1 with TRBJ1-4; D is possibly TRBD1 (5 bases). Deletions cut 6 bases from V and 11 bases from J, with 22 bases between. CDR3 length equals 15 residues. Germline V gene data show CDR1 as MGHRA and CDR2 as YSYEKL. The CDR3: CASRQTGDSKVKLFF. The CDR3 DNA reads as TGCGCCAGCAGACAAACAGGCGACTCGAAAGTTAAACTGTTTTTT.

This clonotype has ten or more counts. The CDR3 is CASRLKPTGLVSTDTQYF. CDR3 nucleotides: TGTGCCAGCAGGCTCAAACCTACGGGACTAGTGAGCACAGATACGCAGTATTTT. The rearrangement joins TRBV27 to TRBJ2-3; 8 bases line up with TRBD2. V trimming: 6 bases; J trimming: 0 bases; junction bases outside the gene matches: 14. This CDR3 has 18 amino acids. Germline lookup yields CDR1 MNHEY and CDR2 SMNVEV (reference sequence).

Comments on this clonotype: Since a much larger clone is just one base distant, this may be a read error. The chain is built from TRBV27 and TRBJ1-1; D remains unclear. Germline assignment: CDR1 MNHEY and CDR2 SMNVEV (reference sequence). The CDR3 runs to 14 residues. V shed 9 bases and J shed 3 bases, with 17 bases lying between them. CDR3 coding DNA: TGTGCCAGTAGTATCTCCGTCATGGACACTGAAGCTTTCTTT. Its protein product is CASSISVMDTEAFF.

A remark on this clonotype: A much bigger clone sits one base away, suggesting this may be a read error. This chain joins TRBV4-1 and TRBJ1-1, with D possibly matching TRBD1 (5 bases). Between the trimmed V and J ends, which lost 0 bases and 5 bases, there was a span of 13 bases. The length of the CDR3 is 15 residues. Germline-derived CDR1 and CDR2 are MGHRA and YSYEKL. This CDR3 is CASSQDNMGGTEAFF. The CDR3 nucleotides are TGCGCCAGCAGCCAAGATAACATGGGGGGTACTGAAGCTTTCTTT.

This clonotype has a single count. A much larger clone differs from this one at a single base, so this may be a read error. The chain links TRBV6-4 to TRBJ2-1; 9 nucleotides match TRBD2. Germline CDR1 reads MRHNA; CDR2 reads SNTAGT. V was pared by 4 bases and J by 7 bases, with 8 bases of the junction left unmatched. The CDR3 consists of 15 residues. The CDR3 coding sequence is TGTGCCAGCAGTGTAATAGCGGGAGCGAAGAATGAGCAGTTCTTC. It specifies CASSVIAGAKNEQFF.

A word on this clonotype: This could be a read error, since a much larger clone is one nucleotide away. The chain is built from TRBV5-1 and TRBJ1-2; D possibly corresponds to TRBD1 (5 bases). In germline, CDR1 is SGHRS, CDR2 YFSETQ. The CDR3 has 12 amino acids. The CDR3 DNA sequence: TGCACCAGTTCGATGGACACCTATGGCTACACCTTC. It is translated as CTSSMDTYGYTF.